One sample yielded the 31 T cell receptor beta chains listed below, sequenced in a study of post-analysis software for immune sequencing data. The TCR beta cDNA libraries contained unique molecular identifiers. Each CDR3 protein gets one entry after TCRdb re-called the PCR reads with MiXCR. Of over 150,000 distinct CDR3 sequences in the sample, roughly 30% are singletons; the top ten hold about 1.4%. These receptors are not linked to any known antigen. Study-wide points: Patients showed TRBV5-6, TRBV5-1 and TRBV20-1 among several TRBV segments more frequent than in controls.

Sequenced: blood. Receptor source: a girl aged 5-17 years with multiple sclerosis.

The genes are TRBV5-5 and TRBJ1-6, with TRBD1 matching 7 bases. This CDR3 is 15 amino acids long. CDR1 and CDR2 from the germline V gene are SGHKS and YYEKEE (reference sequence). With 4 bases clipped from V and 5 bases from J, the junction kept 6 bases outside the gene matches. The CDR3 loop reads CASSPGQADNSPLHF. CDR3 DNA: TGTGCCAGCAGCCCCGGACAGGCCGATAATTCACCCCTCCACTTT.

Details on this clonotype: A read error may explain this, as a much larger clone is one base away. V and J are TRBV28 and TRBJ2-5; D remains unclear. Germline V gene data show CDR1 as MDHEN and CDR2 as SYDVKM. The CDR3 length is 12 residues. The CDR3 loop reads CAGSAPEETQYF. The CDR3 DNA sequence: TGTGCCGGCAGTGCACCCGAAGAGACCCAGTACTTC.

The chain recombines TRBV4-1 with TRBJ2-7, with TRBD2 as a possible D gene (6 bases). The V gene lost 1 base and the J gene lost 6 bases, with 10 bases spanning the gap. The CDR3 is made up of 13 amino acids. Germline lookup yields CDR1 MGHRA and CDR2 YSYEKL. CDR3 bases: TGCGCCAGCAGCCAAGGACTAGGATTCGAGCAGTACTTC. As protein: CASSQGLGFEQYF.

This chain connects TRBV11-3 to TRBJ2-3; D is undetermined. The V gene lost 0 bases and the J gene lost 4 bases, with 11 bases spanning the gap. This CDR3 comprises 15 residues. The V gene's germline CDR1 is SGHNT and CDR2 YENEEA. The CDR3 reads CASSLDGKGSDTQYF. CDR3 bases: TGTGCCAGCAGCTTAGATGGGAAGGGTTCAGATACGCAGTATTTT. The full variable domain, completed using reference TRBV11-3 and TRBJ2-3, is EAGVVQSPRYKIIEKKQPVAFWCNPISGHNTLYWYLQNLGQGPELLIRYENEEAVDDSQLPKDRFSAERLKGVDSTLKIQPAELGDSAVYLCASSLDGKGSDTQYFGPGTRLTVL.

V gene TRBV12-5 combines with J gene TRBJ2-2; D uncertain. The CDR3 runs to 13 residues. V was clipped by 0 bases and J by 5 bases, with 4 bases between them. Germline V lookup: CDR1 LGHNT, CDR2 FRNRAP. CDR3: CASGLVKTGELFF. The CDR3 region has the DNA TGTGCTAGTGGTTTGGTAAAAACCGGGGAGCTGTTTTTT.

There are many counts of this clonotype. This chain uses TRBV4-2 with TRBJ2-5; no definite D call. V lost 0 bases and J 5 bases, leaving 13 bases between the germline ends. CDR1 LGHNA and CDR2 YNFKEQ come from the germline V gene. There are 15 residues in the CDR3. This CDR3 reads CASSQDPGSGETQYF. The CDR3 DNA reads as TGTGCCAGCAGCCAAGATCCCGGAAGTGGGGAGACCCAGTACTTC.

This clonotype came up a few times. This chain links TRBV28 with TRBJ2-2; 14 nucleotides match TRBD2. This CDR3 is 17 amino acids long. The germline CDR1 and CDR2 sequences are MDHEN and SYDVKM. Trimming cost V 1 base and J 7 bases; bases outside gene matches: 5. The CDR3 reads CASSLYGLAGGIGELFF. CDR3 sequence (DNA): TGTGCCAGCAGTTTATACGGACTAGCGGGAGGCATCGGGGAGCTGTTTTTT.

The V call is TRBV7-6, the J call TRBJ1-1; 7 nucleotides agree with TRBD1. V dropped 5 bases and J dropped 4; count of bases not matched to a gene: 13. The germline gives CDR1 SGHVS, CDR2 FNYEAQ. The CDR3 is made up of 16 amino acids. DNA for the CDR3: TGTGCCAGCAGCCGTTTTACAGGGAGGGGGCTCACTGAAGCTTTCTTT. The encoded protein is CASSRFTGRGLTEAFF. Combining the CDR3 with reference TRBV7-6 and TRBJ1-1 gives the whole variable domain GAGVSQSPRYKVTKRGQDVALRCDPISGHVSLYWYRQALGQGPEFLTYFNYEAQQDKSGLPNDRFSAERPEGSISTLTIQRTEQRDSAMYRCASSRFTGRGLTEAFFGQGTRLTVV.

In regard to this clonotype: A much larger clone differs from this one at a single base, so this may be a read error. This rearrangement joins TRBV20-1 to TRBJ2-5; D tentatively reads TRBD1 or TRBD2 (5 bases each). The CDR3 length is 12 residues. The germline V gene has CDR1 DFQATT and CDR2 SNEGSKA (reference sequence). V lost 5 bases, J lost 11 bases, and 18 bases lay in between. This chain's CDR3 is CSAGRDPGAQYF. In DNA, the CDR3 is TGCAGTGCTGGCCGGGACCCCGGGGCGCAGTACTTC.

The chain joins TRBV4-2 to TRBJ1-6, with D tentatively TRBD1 (5 bases). Germline loops: CDR1 LGHNA, CDR2 YNFKEQ. The V and J ends lost 1 base and 7 bases respectively, with 11 bases between them. This CDR3 has 15 residues. CDR3 region: CASSQVTQGNSPLHF. The CDR3 coding sequence is TGTGCCAGCAGCCAAGTGACCCAGGGAAATTCACCCCTCCACTTT.

This clonotype came up a few times. The gene calls are TRBV7-3 and TRBJ2-1; 13 bases fit TRBD2. The CDR3 is 14 residues long. With 5 bases clipped from V and 7 bases from J, the junction kept 2 bases outside the gene matches. Per germline, CDR1 SGHTA and CDR2 FQGTGA. The CDR3 DNA sequence: TGTGCCAGCAGCCGGACTAGCGGGAGTAATGAGCAGTTCTTC. Its translation is CASSRTSGSNEQFF.

This clonotype has just a few counts. This chain links TRBV20-1 with TRBJ2-1, with D possibly TRBD2 on 6 matching bases. The CDR3 sequence is 12 residues long. V was clipped by 3 bases and J by 10 bases, with 13 bases between them. In germline, CDR1 is DFQATT, CDR2 SNEGSKA (reference sequence). The CDR3 DNA reads as TGCAGTGCTAGTCGGGCTAGCGAAGAGCAGTTCTTC. Its protein is CSASRASEEQFF.

The chain carries TRBV5-6 and TRBJ1-6; no clear D gene. Germline-derived CDR1 and CDR2 are SGHDT and YYEEEE. The V gene lost 4 bases and the J gene lost 1 base, with 12 bases spanning the gap. The CDR3 contains 16 residues. CDR3 residues: CASSPPVRSYNSPLHF. In DNA, the CDR3 is TGTGCCAGCAGCCCCCCGGTACGATCCTATAATTCACCCCTCCACTTT.

V is TRBV5-1 and J is TRBJ1-1; D perhaps matches TRBD1 (6 bases). V lost 3 bases, J lost 1 base, and 10 bases lay in between. Germline CDR1 is SGHRS and CDR2 is YFSETQ. The CDR3 has 14 amino acids. The chain's CDR3 is CASSSRGENTEAFF. The CDR3 nucleotides are TGCGCCAGCAGCTCCAGGGGCGAGAACACTGAAGCTTTCTTT.

This clonotype was recorded many times. V and J are TRBV29-1 and TRBJ2-1; the D is unclear. With 6 bases removed from V and 8 bases from J, the gap between germline ends came to 14 bases. The length of the CDR3 is 12 residues. CDR1 and CDR2 from the germline V gene are SQVTM and ANQGSEA. The CDR3 sequence: CSVLAAVDEQFF. The CDR3 coding sequence is TGCAGCGTCCTGGCGGCGGTTGATGAGCAGTTCTTC.

The CDR3 spells CASSPVPGYEQYF. In DNA form, the CDR3 reads TGTGCCAGCTCACCAGTTCCGGGTTACGAGCAGTACTTC. This sequence joins TRBV18 and TRBJ2-7; D is uncertain. The germline V and J ends were trimmed by 2 bases and 4 bases, with 9 bases remaining between them. This CDR3 region has 13 residues. Per germline, CDR1 KGHSH and CDR2 LQKENI.

This clonotype was observed many times. The V call is TRBV7-2, the J call TRBJ2-7, with TRBD2 matching over 12 bases. CDR1 and CDR2 (germline): SGHTA, FQGNSA. The CDR3 is 16 amino acids. Unmatched junction bases numbered 10, after V lost 6 bases and J lost 4 bases. DNA of the CDR3: TGTGCCAGCAGTCTTCGCCCTGGACTAGCGGGATACGAGCAGTACTTC. Its protein is CASSLRPGLAGYEQYF.

J is TRBJ1-1 and V is TRBV2, with D possibly TRBD1 on 6 matching bases. The CDR3 consists of 12 residues. Trimming took off 9 bases at V and 3 bases at J, with 11 bases between the two ends. Per the germline V gene, CDR1 is SNHLY and CDR2 is FYNNEI. CDR3 nucleotide sequence: TGTGCCAGTTTTGGACAGTACACTGAAGCTTTCTTT. It is translated as CASFGQYTEAFF.

This clonotype came up a few times. This sequence joins TRBV28 and TRBJ2-1, with 13 bases that match TRBD2. Germline CDR1 MDHEN, CDR2 SYDVKM. After removal of 6 bases from V and 9 bases from J, the junction contained 14 bases not matched to a gene. CDR3 length: 17 residues. As DNA, the CDR3 is TGTGCCAGCAGCTCAGGACTAGCGGGAGCCCGTATGGGTGAGCAGTTCTTC. It is translated as CASSSGLAGARMGEQFF. The full variable domain, completed using reference TRBV28 and TRBJ2-1, is DVKVTQSSRYLVKRTGEKVFLECVQDMDHENMFWYRQDPGLGLRLIYFSYDVKMKEKGDIPEGYSVSREKKERFSLILESASTNQTSMYLCASSSGLAGARMGEQFFGPGTRLTVL.

J is TRBJ2-3 and V is TRBV7-9; 10 bases match TRBD2. Losses at the gene ends were 5 bases for V and 2 bases for J; bases not matched to a gene: 4. The CDR3 is made up of 15 amino acids. From germline, CDR1 is SEHNR and CDR2 FQNEAQ (reference sequence). The CDR3 loop reads CASSRLAGDTDTQYF. In DNA, the CDR3 is TGTGCCAGCAGCAGACTAGCGGGCGACACAGATACGCAGTATTTT. Full variable domain (rest looked up from reference TRBV7-9 and TRBJ2-3): DTGVSQNPRHKITKRGQNVTFRCDPISEHNRLYWYRQTLGQGPEFLTYFQNEAQLEKSRLLSDRFSAERPKGSFSTLEIQRTEQGDSAMYLCASSRLAGDTDTQYFGPGTRLTVL.

This clonotype showed up many times. This sequence joins TRBV12-3 or TRBV12-4 and TRBJ1-5, with TRBD1 as a possible D gene (5 bases). CDR3 size: 13 residues. Trimming removed 5 bases at V and 4 bases at J, with 9 bases between. Here the CDR3 DNA reads TGTGCCAGCAGTGGGGGAGGAAATCAGCCCCAGCATTTT. It translates to CASSGGGNQPQHF.

The V and J genes are TRBV28 and TRBJ2-5; D gene unclear. CDR3 length equals 15 residues. The V end was cut by 3 bases, the J end by 4 bases, with 15 bases between. Per the germline V gene, CDR1 is MDHEN and CDR2 is SYDVKM. CDR3: CASSFVFDQPETQYF. CDR3 sequence (DNA): TGTGCCAGCAGTTTCGTCTTTGATCAGCCAGAGACCCAGTACTTC.

This clonotype showed up just a few times. The V call is TRBV2, the J call TRBJ2-6; D unresolved. V was clipped by 3 bases and J by 2 bases, with 8 bases between them. CDR3 length: 15 amino acids. The germline gives CDR1 SNHLY, CDR2 FYNNEI. Here the CDR3 reads CASSDDWAGANVLTF. The CDR3, as DNA: TGTGCCAGCAGTGATGACTGGGCTGGGGCCAACGTCCTGACTTTC.

The sample holds a few counts of this clonotype. The chain couples TRBV5-6 to TRBJ1-4; weak D call: TRBD1 (6 bases). CDR3 length: 14 amino acids. CDR1 and CDR2 (germline): SGHDT, YYEEEE. V lost 7 bases, J lost 6 bases, and 16 bases lay in between. The CDR3 spells CASSGGRTYEKLFF. The DNA for the CDR3 is TGTGCCAGCTCCGGGGGCAGGACTTATGAAAAACTGTTTTTT.

This clonotype was observed many times. This sequence joins TRBV29-1 and TRBJ2-3, with D perhaps matching TRBD2 (6 bases). Germline loops: CDR1 SQVTM, CDR2 ANQGSEA. The CDR3 contains 13 residues. V lost 6 bases to trimming and J lost 0 bases, with 10 bases between them. The chain's CDR3 is CSVPGSSTDTQYF. The CDR3 nucleotides are TGCAGCGTCCCCGGGAGCAGCACAGATACGCAGTATTTT.

Points on this clonotype: Given a much more abundant clone one base away, this may be a read error. The V and J genes are TRBV2 and TRBJ1-2; 8 nucleotides match TRBD1. There are 14 residues in the CDR3. Germline V lookup: CDR1 SNHLY, CDR2 FYNNEI. The CDR3 spells CVSRSGQGSCGYTF. The CDR3 DNA is TGTGTCAGCAGGAGCGGACAGGGTTCTTGTGGCTACACCTTC.

This clonotype appeared a few times. The gene calls are TRBV12-3 or TRBV12-4 and TRBJ2-5, with 7 bases matching TRBD1. The J call is in doubt because the DNA end fits TRBJ2-7 better. The CDR3 totals 15 residues. CDR3 nucleotide sequence: TGTGCCAGCAGTCGAGGACAGGCCGCAACCTACGAGCAGTACTTC. Translating gives CASSRGQAATYEQYF.

The chain couples TRBV9 to TRBJ2-2; the match to TRBD1 covers 7 bases. This CDR3 has 15 amino acids. Per germline, CDR1 SGDLS and CDR2 YYNGEE. V lost 2 bases to trimming and J lost 0 bases; unmatched junction nucleotides: 1. CDR3 sequence (DNA): TGTGCCAGCAGCGTCGGACAGGCGAACACCGGGGAGCTGTTTTTT. Amino acids: CASSVGQANTGELFF.

The CDR3 is CAWSVEVYPFF. DNA of the CDR3: TGTGCCTGGAGTGTAGAGGTTTATCCGTTCTTC. The chain recombines TRBV30 with TRBJ2-1; no clear D gene. CDR1 and CDR2 from the germline V gene are GTSNPN and SVGIG (reference sequence). CDR3 length: 11 residues. The germline V and J ends were trimmed by 0 bases and 15 bases, with 12 bases remaining between them.

This clonotype was observed a handful of times. The chain employs TRBV6-6 and TRBJ1-1; D perhaps matches TRBD1 (5 bases). The germline V and J ends were trimmed by 2 bases and 3 bases, with 7 bases remaining between them. The CDR3 has 13 residues. Per the germline V gene, CDR1 is MNHNY and CDR2 is SVGAGI (reference sequence). CDR3 DNA: TGTGCCAGCAGTTACACGGGGGACACTGAAGCTTTCTTT. It translates to CASSYTGDTEAFF.

The sample holds a few counts of this clonotype. The V gene is TRBV2, the J gene TRBJ2-1, with 11 bases identical to TRBD2. Trimming took 4 bases from V and 3 from J; bases not matched to a gene: 5. This CDR3 is 16 amino acids long. From germline, CDR1 is SNHLY and CDR2 FYNNEI. The CDR3 is CASSAGTSGFYNEQFF. The CDR3 coding sequence is TGTGCCAGCAGTGCCGGGACTAGCGGATTCTACAATGAGCAGTTCTTC. The whole variable domain, filled in from reference TRBV2 and TRBJ2-1, reads EPEVTQTPSHQVTQMGQEVILRCVPISNHLYFYWYRQILGQKVEFLVSFYNNEISEKSEIFDDQFSVERPDGSNFTLKIRSTKLEDSAMYFCASSAGTSGFYNEQFFGPGTRLTVL.